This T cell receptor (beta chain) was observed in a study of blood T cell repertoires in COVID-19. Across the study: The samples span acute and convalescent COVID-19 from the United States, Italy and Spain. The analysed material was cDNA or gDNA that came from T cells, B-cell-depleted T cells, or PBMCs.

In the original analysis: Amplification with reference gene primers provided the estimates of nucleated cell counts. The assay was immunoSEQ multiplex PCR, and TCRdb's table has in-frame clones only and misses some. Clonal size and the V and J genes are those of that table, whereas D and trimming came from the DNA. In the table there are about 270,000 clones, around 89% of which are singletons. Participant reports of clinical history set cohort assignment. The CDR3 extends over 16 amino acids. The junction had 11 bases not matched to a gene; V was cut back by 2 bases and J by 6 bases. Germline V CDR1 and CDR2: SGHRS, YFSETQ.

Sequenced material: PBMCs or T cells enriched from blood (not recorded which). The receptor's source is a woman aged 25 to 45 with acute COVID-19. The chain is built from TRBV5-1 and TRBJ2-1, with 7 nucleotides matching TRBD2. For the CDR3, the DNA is TGCGCCAGCAGCTTAGATGCGGGAGTCACTGGCAATGAGCAGTTCTTC. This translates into CASSLDAGVTGNEQFF.